This TCR beta chain is from a study of T-cell reconstitution after alpha-beta-depleted transplantation in children. The study's findings and limits: At one year after transplant, newly produced T cells mostly accounted for T-cell counts and diversity. It was reported that alpha-beta T cells came from several hundred expanded graft clones (about two months after transplant).

This CDR3 has 14 amino acids. CDR1 SGDLS and CDR2 YYNGEE come from the germline V gene. V was cut by 5 bases and J by 2 bases, with 13 bases left in between. Preparation of the TCRbeta library involved a method that used unique molecular identifiers. TCRdb used MiXCR to reprocess the PCR reads, holding one entry per CDR3 protein. In the table there are hundreds of thousands of distinct CDR3 sequences, about 17% of which are singletons. Concerning this clonotype itself: No antigen is known for it.

The receptor's source is a male patient aged 2-15 years who had a stem cell transplant for acute lymphoblastic leukemia, so the T cells may come from the graft donor. The input for sequencing was PBMCs, mostly from graft donor cells, taken 360 days after TCRalphabeta/CD19-depleted stem cell transplant. The V gene is TRBV9, the J gene TRBJ2-5, with D maybe TRBD2 (6 bases). The CDR3: CASSEEGLQETQYF. DNA of the CDR3: TGTGCCAGCAGTGAGGAGGGCCTACAAGAGACCCAGTACTTC.